The 27 T cell receptor beta chains presented below share a single source sample, sequenced in a study of blood T cell repertoires in COVID-19. The protocol was immunoSEQ multiplex PCR, while the TCRdb copy is restricted to in-frame clones and leaves out a portion. The sample contains around 190,000 clones, 70% to 90% of which appear only once. The source material was PBMCs or T cells enriched from blood (not recorded which). Source of these receptors: a woman aged 40 to 50 in a cohort exposed to, infected with or recovered from COVID-19 (not recorded which).

This clone was seen a handful of times. CDR3 in DNA: TGTGCCAGTAGTACCCGACAGACTGAAGCTTTCTTT. As protein: CASSTRQTEAFF. The chain couples TRBV19 to TRBJ1-1; possibly TRBD1 for D (5 bases). The length of the CDR3 is 12 residues. The ends were cut back, 4 bases at V and 5 bases at J, with 8 bases in the middle. Germline V CDR1 and CDR2: LNHDA, SQIVND (reference sequence). The variable domain in full, completed from reference TRBV19 and TRBJ1-1, reads DGGITQSPKYLFRKEGQNVTLSCEQNLNHDAMYWYRQDPGQGLRLIYYSQIVNDFQKGDIAEGYSVSREKKESFPLTVTSAQKNPTAFYLCASSTRQTEAFFGQGTRLTVV.

V gene TRBV12-2 combines with J gene TRBJ1-5; the D call in the table, TRBD1, was not verified against the DNA. TRBV12-2 is flagged as a pseudogene. This CDR3 is built from 15 residues. The CDR3: CASRLVGARDQPQHF. The CDR3 nucleotides are TGTGCAAGTCGCTTAGTGGGGGCCAGGGATCAGCCCCAGCATTTT.

The chain carries TRBV27 and TRBJ2-7; TRBD2 might be the D (6 bases). Germline CDR1 and CDR2: MNHEY and SMNVEV (reference sequence). This CDR3 region has 14 residues. Trimming pared 5 bases from V and 9 bases from J, leaving 20 bases between. The CDR3 region has the DNA TGTGCCAGCAGTCGATCGGGCCCTCAGGGAGGGCAGTACTTC. Residues: CASSRSGPQGGQYF.

CDR3 nucleotide sequence: TGTGCCAGCAGCTTACGTCCAGGACTAGCCTCCTACAATGAGCAGTTCTTC. Protein: CASSLRPGLASYNEQFF. The chain is built from TRBV7-2 and TRBJ2-1, with 8 positions matching TRBD2. With 2 bases clipped from V and 0 bases from J, the junction kept 6 bases outside the gene matches. The germline gives CDR1 SGHTA, CDR2 FQGNSA. The CDR3 runs to 17 residues.

V is TRBV4-3 and J is TRBJ2-5; D gene ambiguous. This CDR3 is 15 amino acids long. Per the germline V gene, CDR1 is LGHNA and CDR2 is YSLEER. The V end was cut by 0 bases, the J end by 1 base, with 9 bases between. For the CDR3, the DNA is TGCGCCAGCAGCCAAGATCGAGCTACCCAAGAGACCCAGTACTTC. This encodes CASSQDRATQETQYF.

This chain uses TRBV11-2 with TRBJ1-1, with D perhaps matching TRBD1 (6 bases). The CDR3 sequence is 15 residues long. In germline, CDR1 is SGHAT, CDR2 FQNNGV. V was pared by 0 bases and J by 1 base, with 9 bases between. The CDR3 DNA is TGTGCCAGCAGCTTAGAGGACAGACCGAACACTGAAGCTTTCTTT. Translation: CASSLEDRPNTEAFF.

A single count supports this clone. The chain carries TRBV27 and TRBJ2-7; 11 nucleotides line up with TRBD1. This CDR3 has 14 residues. J was trimmed by 5 bases and V by 6 bases; bases with no gene match: 6. Germline CDR1 MNHEY, CDR2 SMNVEV (reference sequence). This CDR3 is CASRWTGGWDEQYF. For the CDR3, the DNA is TGTGCCAGCAGATGGACAGGGGGCTGGGACGAGCAGTACTTC.

The rearrangement joins TRBV6-4 to TRBJ2-1; 10 bases agree with TRBD2. The trim removed 3 bases at V and 9 bases at J, leaving 11 bases unmatched. CDR3 length: 16 amino acids. Germline V gene sequence: CDR1 MRHNA, CDR2 SNTAGT. CDR3 DNA: TGTGCCAGCAGTGAAGTTCCAGCGGGGGGGTTGGGTGAGCAGTTCTTC. Protein product: CASSEVPAGGLGEQFF.

The chain links TRBV5-1 to TRBJ1-5, with TRBD1 identical over 9 bases. Germline assignment: CDR1 SGHRS and CDR2 YFSETQ. The J segment lost 2 bases and the V segment lost 0 bases, leaving 3 bases of the junction unmatched. There are 16 residues in the CDR3. The CDR3 reads CASSLDGTGRNQPQHF. DNA for the CDR3: TGCGCCAGCAGCTTGGACGGGACAGGGCGCAATCAGCCCCAGCATTTT.

This sequence joins TRBV2 and TRBJ2-7, with D possibly matching TRBD1 (6 bases). This CDR3 spans 13 amino acids. Trimming left V 5 bases short and J 2 bases short, with 10 bases between. CDR1 and CDR2 from the germline V gene are SNHLY and FYNNEI. The CDR3 spells CASSSRGTYEQYF. The DNA of the CDR3 is TGTGCCAGCAGTTCCAGGGGAACCTACGAGCAGTACTTC.

The V gene is TRBV4-3, the J gene TRBJ1-1; D may be TRBD1 (5 bases). CDR3 length: 15 residues. Germline V CDR1 and CDR2: LGHNA, YSLEER. V was clipped by 1 base and J by 5 bases, with 14 bases between them. The CDR3 DNA sequence: TGCGCCAGCAGCCAAGTTGGCGGGGCGGGGACTGAAGCTTTCTTT. Translation gives CASSQVGGAGTEAFF.

J is TRBJ1-2 and V is TRBV7-9; D not resolved. The CDR3 loop spans 13 amino acids. Trimming removed 0 bases from V and 8 bases from J, with 10 bases in between. Per germline, CDR1 SEHNR and CDR2 FQNEAQ (reference sequence). The CDR3 protein is CASSLATPEGYTF. CDR3 sequence (DNA): TGTGCCAGCAGCTTAGCGACGCCGGAGGGCTACACCTTC.

The chain employs TRBV5-1 and TRBJ1-6; 7 bases fit TRBD1. There are 15 residues in the CDR3. The germline gives CDR1 SGHRS, CDR2 YFSETQ. Unmatched junction bases numbered 6, after V lost 2 bases and J lost 7 bases. The CDR3 sequence: CASSLGTGVNSPLHF. The CDR3 region has the DNA TGCGCCAGCAGCTTAGGAACAGGGGTCAATTCACCCCTCCACTTT.

The chain combines TRBV29-1 with TRBJ1-5; a possible D gene is TRBD1 (5 bases). Per the germline V gene, CDR1 is SQVTM and CDR2 is ANQGSEA. CDR3 length: 13 residues. V was clipped by 3 bases and J by 5 bases, with 11 bases between them. CDR3 bases: TGCAGCGTTGACGCCGGGGGAGATCAGCCCCAGCATTTT. Encoded protein: CSVDAGGDQPQHF.

The rearrangement uses TRBV15 and TRBJ2-2; 10 nucleotides match TRBD1. The CDR3 is 15 amino acids. V trimming: 9 bases; J trimming: 6 bases; junction bases outside the gene matches: 10. CDR1 is LNHNV, CDR2 YYDKDF, per germline (reference sequence). The CDR3 coding sequence is TGTGCCACGGGAAGAGGGACAGGGGCGTCCGGGGAGCTGTTTTTT. Its protein product is CATGRGTGASGELFF.

The count of this clone is one. The chain joins TRBV5-1 to TRBJ2-3; 8 bases map to TRBD2. The junction had 3 bases not matched to a gene; V was cut back by 3 bases and J by 3 bases. This CDR3 region has 14 residues. Per the germline V gene, CDR1 is SGHRS and CDR2 is YFSETQ. In DNA form, the CDR3 reads TGCGCCAGCAGCTGGAGCGGGAGTACAGATACGCAGTATTTT. It yields the protein CASSWSGSTDTQYF.

In this sample, this clone turned up a few times. The V call is TRBV5-1, the J call TRBJ1-2, with 7 bases fitting TRBD1. CDR1 is SGHRS, CDR2 YFSETQ, per germline. Trimming took 3 bases from V and 6 from J; bases not matched to a gene: 8. CDR3 length equals 14 residues. CDR3 nucleotides: TGCGCCAGCAGCTCCCAGGGGGAGGTTGATGGCTACACCTTC. Protein sequence: CASSSQGEVDGYTF. Combining the CDR3 with reference TRBV5-1 and TRBJ1-2 gives the whole variable domain KAGVTQTPRYLIKTRGQQVTLSCSPISGHRSVSWYQQTPGQGLQFLFEYFSETQRNKGNFPGRFSGRQFSNSRSEMNVSTLELGDSALYLCASSSQGEVDGYTFGSGTRLTVV.

The V gene is TRBV19, the J gene TRBJ1-2; D remains ambiguous. In germline, CDR1 is LNHDA, CDR2 SQIVND (reference sequence). The CDR3 has 13 amino acids. V was trimmed by 1 base and J by 6 bases, leaving 9 bases between them. The CDR3 is CASSIGTGNGYTF. CDR3 nucleotides: TGTGCCAGTAGTATAGGTACCGGGAATGGCTACACCTTC.

The chain recombines TRBV9 with TRBJ1-2, with D perhaps matching TRBD1 (5 bases). The CDR3 length is 15 residues. Trimming took off 3 bases at V and 5 bases at J, with 17 bases between the two ends. Germline CDR1 SGDLS, CDR2 YYNGEE. Written as DNA, the CDR3 is TGTGCCAGCAGCGCCTGGGACTTAGTGGAGTATGGCTACACCTTC. Its protein is CASSAWDLVEYGYTF. The whole variable domain, remainder taken from reference TRBV9 and TRBJ1-2, is DSGVTQTPKHLITATGQRVTLRCSPRSGDLSVYWYQQSLDQGLQFLIQYYNGEERAKGNILERFSAQQFPDLHSELNLSSLELGDSALYFCASSAWDLVEYGYTFGSGTRLTVV.

This chain connects TRBV9 to TRBJ2-1; 8 nucleotides line up with TRBD1. Per the germline V gene, CDR1 is SGDLS and CDR2 is YYNGEE. This CDR3 is 15 amino acids long. J lost 6 bases, V lost 0 bases, and 5 bases had no gene match. CDR3 sequence: CASSVVTGGGNEQFF. The DNA for the CDR3 is TGTGCCAGCAGCGTAGTAACAGGGGGAGGCAATGAGCAGTTCTTC.

The V and J genes are TRBV9 and TRBJ2-7, with 8 bases matching TRBD1. CDR1 SGDLS and CDR2 YYNGEE come from the germline V gene. V shed 0 bases and J 2 bases; nucleotides not matched to a gene: 4. This CDR3 region has 15 residues. The chain's CDR3 is CASSVDGTGPYEQYF. As DNA, the CDR3 is TGTGCCAGCAGCGTAGATGGGACAGGACCCTACGAGCAGTACTTC.

The chain uses TRBV6-5 and TRBJ2-7; tentative D call: TRBD2 (6 bases). The CDR3 loop spans 13 amino acids. V dropped 6 bases and J dropped 2 bases, with 11 bases sitting between them. Germline V CDR1 and CDR2: MNHEY, SVGAGI. CDR3 amino acids: CASRYWEAYEQYF. Written as DNA, the CDR3 is TGTGCCAGCAGATATTGGGAGGCCTACGAGCAGTACTTC.

This clone appeared once. This sequence joins TRBV4-3 and TRBJ1-5, with D unclear. Germline CDR1 LGHNA, CDR2 YSLEER. This CDR3 has 15 amino acids. Trimming removed 1 base at V and 9 bases at J, with 16 bases between. In nucleotides, the CDR3 is TGCGCCAGCAGCCAAGTCAGAGGGTCTGATCGGCCCCAGCATTTT. Residues: CASSQVRGSDRPQHF.

The J gene is TRBJ2-1, the V gene TRBV5-1, with 13 bases fitting TRBD2. The CDR3 has 15 amino acids. J was trimmed by 6 bases and V by 5 bases; bases with no gene match: 5. Germline V CDR1 and CDR2: SGHRS, YFSETQ. In nucleotides, the CDR3 is TGCGCCAGCAGGACTTGGACTAGCGGGGGCAATGAGCAGTTCTTC. This sequence encodes CASRTWTSGGNEQFF.

The J gene is TRBJ2-5, the V gene TRBV2; 7 nucleotides align to TRBD2. CDR3 size: 14 residues. The germline CDR1 and CDR2 sequences are SNHLY and FYNNEI. V dropped 2 bases and J dropped 4; count of bases not matched to a gene: 4. The CDR3 protein is CASSEFWGGETQYF. CDR3 sequence (DNA): TGTGCCAGCAGTGAATTTTGGGGGGGAGAGACCCAGTACTTC.

V gene TRBV27 combines with J gene TRBJ1-5; 8 nucleotides match TRBD1. V was pared by 3 bases and J by 2 bases, with 3 bases of the junction left unmatched. The CDR3 totals 15 residues. CDR1 and CDR2 (germline): MNHEY, SMNVEV (reference sequence). This CDR3 is CASSFGTGGNQPQHF. As DNA, the CDR3 is TGTGCCAGCAGTTTCGGGACAGGAGGCAATCAGCCCCAGCATTTT.

The gene calls are TRBV11-3 and TRBJ1-1; TRBD1 matches 11 bases. Germline V gene data show CDR1 as SGHNT and CDR2 as YENEEA. This CDR3 region has 15 residues. The V gene end was trimmed by 3 bases and the J gene end by 5 bases; junction bases not matched to a gene: 5. The CDR3 loop is CASSFSGQGGTEAFF. CDR3 coding DNA: TGTGCCAGCAGCTTTTCGGGACAGGGGGGGACTGAAGCTTTCTTT. The variable domain in full, completed from reference TRBV11-3 and TRBJ1-1, reads EAGVVQSPRYKIIEKKQPVAFWCNPISGHNTLYWYLQNLGQGPELLIRYENEEAVDDSQLPKDRFSAERLKGVDSTLKIQPAELGDSAVYLCASSFSGQGGTEAFFGQGTRLTVV.